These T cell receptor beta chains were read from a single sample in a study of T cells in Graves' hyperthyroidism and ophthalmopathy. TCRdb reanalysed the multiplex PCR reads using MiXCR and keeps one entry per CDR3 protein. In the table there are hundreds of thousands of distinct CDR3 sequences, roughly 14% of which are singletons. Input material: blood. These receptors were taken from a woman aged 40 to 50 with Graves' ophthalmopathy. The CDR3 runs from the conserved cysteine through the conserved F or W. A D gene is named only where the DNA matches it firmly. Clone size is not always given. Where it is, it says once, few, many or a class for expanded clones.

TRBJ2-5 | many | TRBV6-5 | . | TGTGCCAGCAGTTACGGAGGGTCTGGGAAGGAGACCCAGTACTTC | CASSYGGSGKETQYF
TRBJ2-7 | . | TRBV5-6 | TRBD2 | TGTGCCAGCAGCTTTACCAGCGGGAGTGTATTGATTCAAGGCGAGCAGTACTTC | CASSFTSGSVLIQGEQYF
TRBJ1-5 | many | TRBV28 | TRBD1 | TGTGCCAGCAGTGCCGGGACAGGAGTCGATCAGCCCCAGCATTTT | CASSAGTGVDQPQHF
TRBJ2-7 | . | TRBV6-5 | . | TGTGCCAGCAGTTACGGGCCGGGGTTCGGGGACTTC | CASSYGPGFGDF
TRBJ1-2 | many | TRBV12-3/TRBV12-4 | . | TGTGCCAGCAGTGCCCCGACCCTTAACTATGGCTACACCTTC | CASSAPTLNYGYTF
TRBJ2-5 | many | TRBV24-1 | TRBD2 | TGTGCCACCAGTGAGCCCCTCGATAGCGGGAGGGTAGAGGAGACCCAGTACTTC | CATSEPLDSGRVEETQYF
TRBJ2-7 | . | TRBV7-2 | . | TGTCTCAGCAGCTCCTCGGCCTACGAGCAGTACTTC | CLSSSSAYEQYF
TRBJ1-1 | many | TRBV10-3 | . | TGTGCCATCAGTGGGGCTACGGGCACTGGAGCTTTCTTT | CAISGATGTGAFF
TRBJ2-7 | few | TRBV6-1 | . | TGTGCCAGCAGTGAAGCGATAGTGGGCGGGACCTACGAGCAGTACTTC | CASSEAIVGGTYEQYF
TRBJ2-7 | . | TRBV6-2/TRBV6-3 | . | TGTGCCAGCAGTGGCCGCCGGGACCCAAGGAGGGAGCAGTACTTC | CASSGRRDPRREQYF
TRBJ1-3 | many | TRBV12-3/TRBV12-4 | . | TGTGCCAGCGGCGACAGCTCTGGAAACACCATATATTTT | CASGDSSGNTIYF
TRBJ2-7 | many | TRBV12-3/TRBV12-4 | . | TGTGCCAGCAGTTTGAAGGCGGGCCCATCCTACGAGCAGTACTTC | CASSLKAGPSYEQYF
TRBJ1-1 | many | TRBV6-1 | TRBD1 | TGTGCCAGCAGTGTACAGGGGGCGGTGTACACTGAAGCTTTCTTT | CASSVQGAVYTEAFF
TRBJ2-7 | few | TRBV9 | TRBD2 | TGTGCCAGCAGCGGGGGACTAGCAGCCTACGAGCAGTACTTC | CASSGGLAAYEQYF
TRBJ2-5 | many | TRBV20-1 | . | TGCAGTGCTAGATCGGGGACCTACTATAATAAAGAGACCCAGTACTTC | CSARSGTYYNKETQYF
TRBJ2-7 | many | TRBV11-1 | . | TGTGCCACCCAGAAACAGGTTTGCTACGAGCAGTACTTC | CATQKQVCYEQYF
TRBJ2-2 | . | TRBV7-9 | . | TGTGCCTTCACATCGCGAAACACCGGGGAGCTGTTTTTT | CAFTSRNTGELFF
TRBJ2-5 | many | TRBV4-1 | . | TGCGCCAGCAGCCAAGATAGCCTAGCGGAGACCCAGTACTTC | CASSQDSLAETQYF
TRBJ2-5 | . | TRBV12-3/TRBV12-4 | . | TGTGCCAGCAGCTCCCTTTCTAGTGATGAGACCCAGTACTTC | CASSSLSSDETQYF
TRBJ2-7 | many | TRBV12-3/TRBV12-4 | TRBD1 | TGTGCCAGCAGTCCAGGGGGAGAGTACGAGCAGTACTTC | CASSPGGEYEQYF
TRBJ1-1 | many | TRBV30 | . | TGTGCCTGGAGGCAGAACATTGAAGCTTTCTTT | CAWRQNIEAFF
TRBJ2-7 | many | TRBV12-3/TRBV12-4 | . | TGTGCCAGCAGTTTATTTCCAGGACGGTCCGTGTACTTC | CASSLFPGRSVYF
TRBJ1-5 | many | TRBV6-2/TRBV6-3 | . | TGTGCCAGCAGTTACTCAATTGGCCAGCCCCAGCATTTT | CASSYSIGQPQHF
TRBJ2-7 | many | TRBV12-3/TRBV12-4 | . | TGTGCCAGCAGTTTACTGGCGGGTGAGCAGTACTTC | CASSLLAGEQYF
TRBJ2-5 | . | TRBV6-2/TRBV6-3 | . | TGTGCCAGCAGTTCCAGACGGGACTTCGATGCCCAAGAGACCCAGTACTTC | CASSSRRDFDAQETQYF
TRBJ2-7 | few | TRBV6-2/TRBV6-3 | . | TGTGCCAGCAGGAGGGGTCTCGAGCAGTACTTC | CASRRGLEQYF
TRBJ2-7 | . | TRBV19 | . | TGTGCCAGTAGTAGAGGACACGGGCAGTACTTC | CASSRGHGQYF
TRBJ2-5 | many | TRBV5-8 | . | TGTGCCAGCAGCTTGTCCTACAGTTCGGAGACCCAGTACTTC | CASSLSYSSETQYF
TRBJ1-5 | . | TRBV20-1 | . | TGCAGTGCTAGCGGGCCTAGCAATCAGCCCCAGCATTTT | CSASGPSNQPQHF
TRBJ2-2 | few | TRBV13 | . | TGTGCCAGCAGCTTAGCAGGGGGGTTCACCGGGGAGCTGTTTTTT | CASSLAGGFTGELFF
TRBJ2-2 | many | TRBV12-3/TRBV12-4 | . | TGTGCCAGCAGTCCGGACAGGAACACCGGGGAGCTGTTTTTT | CASSPDRNTGELFF
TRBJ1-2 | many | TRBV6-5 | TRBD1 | TGTGCCATCGCGACAGGGCCTGACTATGGCTACACCTTC | CAIATGPDYGYTF
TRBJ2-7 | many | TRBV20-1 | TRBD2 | TGCAGTGCTAGACAGTGGCGGGAGGGTACCTACGAGCAGTACTTC | CSARQWREGTYEQYF
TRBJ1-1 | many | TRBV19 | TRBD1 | TGTGCCAGCTCCAAGGACAGGGGGCGTCGCACTGAAGCTTTCTTT | CASSKDRGRRTEAFF
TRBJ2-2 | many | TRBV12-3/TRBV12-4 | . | TGTGCCAGCAGTCCTCAGGACTCGAACACCGGGGAGCTGTTTTTT | CASSPQDSNTGELFF
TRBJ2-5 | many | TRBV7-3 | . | TGTGCCAGCAGCTTAACCCCCGCCGGGGCAGGGGCAGAGACCCAGTACTTC | CASSLTPAGAGAETQYF
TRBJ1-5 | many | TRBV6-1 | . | TGTGCCAGCAGCAACAACGGCAATCAGCCCCAGCATTTT | CASSNNGNQPQHF
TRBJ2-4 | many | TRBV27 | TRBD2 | TGTGCCAGCAGTTTGGGACTAGCGGAATGGGCCAAAAACATTCAGTACTTC | CASSLGLAEWAKNIQYF
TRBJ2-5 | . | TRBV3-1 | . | TGTGCCAGCAGCCAAGGCTTGCAGAGCGGCCGCCAAGAGACCCAGTACTTC | CASSQGLQSGRQETQYF
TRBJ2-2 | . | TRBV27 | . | TGTGCCAGCGGGTATAATTTGAACACCGGGGAGCTGTTTTTT | CASGYNLNTGELFF
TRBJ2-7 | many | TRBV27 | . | TGTGCCAGCAGTTCAAGATCCTACGAGCAGTACTTC | CASSSRSYEQYF
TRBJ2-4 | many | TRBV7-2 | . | TGTGCCAGCAGCTTCCAGCGGTCAAACATTCAGTACTTC | CASSFQRSNIQYF